The 22 T cell receptor beta chains below were found in one sample sequenced in a study of blood T cell repertoires in COVID-19. Data came from immunoSEQ multiplex PCR; TCRdb stores just in-frame clones and leaves some out. The sample records 110,000 to 150,000 clones, less than 85% being singletons. Specimen: peripheral blood. The origin of the receptors is a human donor in a cohort sampled during active COVID-19.

The rearrangement joins TRBV5-1 to TRBJ1-4, with TRBD1 identical over 9 bases. This CDR3 spans 15 amino acids. Germline CDR1 is SGHRS and CDR2 is YFSETQ. The V and J ends lost 0 bases and 5 bases, in that order; junction bases with no gene match: 2. The CDR3 bases are TGCGCCAGCAGCTTGGCTGGACAGGGGAATGAAAAACTGTTTTTT. Translating gives CASSLAGQGNEKLFF.

The rearrangement uses TRBV9 and TRBJ1-2, with a tentative D call TRBD1 (6 bases). Trimming removed 2 bases at V and 3 bases at J, with 17 bases between. There are 16 residues in the CDR3. Germline CDR1 SGDLS, CDR2 YYNGEE. CDR3 residues: CASSVGSGGPDYGYTF. CDR3 sequence (DNA): TGTGCCAGCAGCGTGGGAAGCGGGGGCCCCGACTATGGCTACACCTTC. Using reference TRBV9 and TRBJ1-2 for the parts outside the CDR3, the full variable domain is DSGVTQTPKHLITATGQRVTLRCSPRSGDLSVYWYQQSLDQGLQFLIQYYNGEERAKGNILERFSAQQFPDLHSELNLSSLELGDSALYFCASSVGSGGPDYGYTFGSGTRLTVV.

The J gene is TRBJ2-2, the V gene TRBV18; TRBD1 matches at 8 bases. Germline loops: CDR1 KGHSH, CDR2 LQKENI. This CDR3 spans 16 amino acids. J was trimmed by 7 bases and V by 2 bases; bases with no gene match: 9. This CDR3 is CASSPVSGGPSGELFF. DNA for the CDR3: TGTGCCAGCTCACCAGTCTCAGGGGGCCCGAGCGGGGAGCTGTTTTTT.

The CDR3 spells CASSQIGGGVGRNSPLHF. The CDR3 DNA follows: TGTGCCAGCAGCCAGATTGGGGGGGGCGTGGGGAGGAATTCACCCCTCCACTTT. This chain links TRBV4-2 with TRBJ1-6, with D perhaps TRBD1 (6 bases). CDR1 and CDR2 (germline): LGHNA, YNFKEQ. Deletions cut 3 bases from V and 7 bases from J, with 22 bases between. The CDR3 is 18 amino acids.

The chain couples TRBV19 to TRBJ2-2, with D possibly TRBD2 on 6 matching bases. The CDR3 runs to 16 residues. V shed 5 bases and J shed 0 bases, with 13 bases lying between them. Germline V lookup: CDR1 LNHDA, CDR2 SQIVND (reference sequence). CDR3: CASSLGGTANTGELFF. In nucleotides, the CDR3 is TGTGCCAGTAGTCTTGGGGGGACGGCGAACACCGGGGAGCTGTTTTTT.

This rearrangement joins TRBV3-1 (or the pseudogene TRBV3-2) to TRBJ2-3, with TRBD2 matching over 12 bases. The trim removed 1 base at V and 3 bases at J, leaving 2 bases unmatched. From germline, CDR1 is LGHDT and CDR2 YNNKEL (reference sequence). This CDR3 has 16 amino acids. CDR3 protein: CASSQGLAGVTDTQYF. CDR3 DNA: TGTGCCAGCAGCCAAGGACTAGCGGGGGTTACAGATACGCAGTATTTT.

V gene TRBV7-3 combines with J gene TRBJ2-7; TRBD1 agrees at 12 bases. The V segment lost 5 bases and the J segment 6 bases; nucleotides outside the gene matches: 5. Per germline, CDR1 SGHTA and CDR2 FQGTGA. The CDR3 sequence is 14 residues long. CDR3 sequence: CASSLGQGAGEQYF. CDR3 nucleotide sequence: TGTGCCAGCAGCCTGGGACAGGGGGCGGGCGAGCAGTACTTC.

This sequence joins TRBV4-2 and TRBJ1-1; D may be TRBD1 (6 bases). V gave up 1 base and J gave up 3 bases, with 12 bases separating them. The CDR3 consists of 15 residues. In germline, CDR1 is LGHNA, CDR2 YNFKEQ. The chain's CDR3 is CASSQASGVDTEAFF. DNA for the CDR3: TGTGCCAGCAGCCAAGCATCAGGGGTGGACACTGAAGCTTTCTTT.

This clone is a singleton in its sample. The genes are TRBV4-2 and TRBJ2-2, with TRBD2 matching 7 bases. The CDR3 extends over 16 amino acids. The germline CDR1 and CDR2 sequences are LGHNA and YNFKEQ. J gave up 5 bases and V 0 bases, and 6 bases lay outside the gene matches. For the CDR3, the DNA is TGTGCCAGCAGCCAAGATAGCGGGTTTCGGACCGGGGAGCTGTTTTTT. Its protein product is CASSQDSGFRTGELFF.

V gene TRBV6-1 combines with J gene TRBJ1-2; 8 bases match TRBD1. The V gene's germline CDR1 is MNHNS and CDR2 SASEGT. This CDR3 region has 16 residues. V was pared by 4 bases and J by 2 bases, with 9 bases of the junction left unmatched. DNA of the CDR3: TGTGCCAGCAGTGCCATAACAGGGGGACTAAACTATGGCTACACCTTC. This codes for CASSAITGGLNYGYTF.

The V gene is TRBV9, the J gene TRBJ2-5; the D gene is possibly TRBD2 (6 bases). CDR1 SGDLS and CDR2 YYNGEE come from the germline V gene. Between the trimmed V and J ends, which lost 4 bases and 2 bases, there was a span of 15 bases. CDR3 length: 15 amino acids. This CDR3 is CASSPETGVQETQYF. For the CDR3, the DNA is TGTGCCAGCAGCCCAGAAACGGGGGTACAAGAGACCCAGTACTTC.

The chain employs TRBV30 and TRBJ1-2; D perhaps matches TRBD1 (6 bases). The CDR3 totals 14 residues. Trimming removed 1 base at V and 6 bases at J, with 15 bases between. Germline assignment: CDR1 GTSNPN and CDR2 SVGIG (reference sequence). DNA for the CDR3: TGTGCCTGGAGTGGCCTAAGGGGGTATAATGGCTACACCTTC. Translation: CAWSGLRGYNGYTF. The full variable domain, rest sourced from reference TRBV30 and TRBJ1-2, is SQTIHQWPATLVQPVGSPLSLECTVEGTSNPNLYWYRQAAGRGLQLLFYSVGIGQISSEVPQNLSASRPQDRQFILSSKKLLLSDSGFYLCAWSGLRGYNGYTFGSGTRLTVV.

The chain employs TRBV3-1 (or the pseudogene TRBV3-2) and TRBJ2-5; 8 bases map to TRBD2. This CDR3 spans 16 amino acids. With V trimmed by 4 bases and J by 5 bases, 12 bases remained unmatched. CDR1 and CDR2 (germline): LGHDT, YNNKEL (reference sequence). The CDR3: CASSPGSAGARETQYF. DNA for the CDR3: TGTGCCAGCAGCCCTGGGTCAGCGGGGGCGAGGGAGACCCAGTACTTC.

The V gene is TRBV30, the J gene TRBJ1-1, with 8 nucleotides matching TRBD1. J was trimmed by 7 bases and V by 2 bases; bases with no gene match: 3. CDR3 length: 12 amino acids. Germline lookup yields CDR1 GTSNPN and CDR2 SVGIG (reference sequence). CDR3 region: CAWSLGTGEAFF. In nucleotides, the CDR3 is TGTGCCTGGAGTCTTGGGACAGGTGAAGCTTTCTTT.

In its sample, this clone was seen a few times. This chain joins TRBV21-1 and TRBJ1-1; the DNA was not used to check the table's D call, TRBD1. TRBV21-1 is designated a pseudogene. The CDR3 contains 16 residues. Here the CDR3 DNA reads TGTGCCAGCAGCAGCAAAGGGGTGGCCATGAACACTGAAGCTTTCTTT. Its protein product is CASSSKGVAMNTEAFF.

V gene TRBV5-1 combines with J gene TRBJ2-7; possible D gene TRBD1, 5 bases. The V gene lost 4 bases and the J gene lost 3 bases, with 8 bases spanning the gap. The CDR3 is made up of 12 amino acids. CDR1 SGHRS and CDR2 YFSETQ come from the germline V gene. CDR3 coding DNA: TGCGCCAGCAGCCCGGACATCTACGAGCAGTACTTC. As protein: CASSPDIYEQYF.

The chain recombines TRBV12-3 or TRBV12-4 with TRBJ1-3; 8 bases are a match to TRBD1. After removal of 6 bases from V and 7 bases from J, the junction contained 5 bases not matched to a gene. CDR3 length equals 13 residues. In nucleotides, the CDR3 is TGTGCCAGCAGCTTTAGACAGGGGAACACCATATATTTT. Its protein product is CASSFRQGNTIYF.

The J gene is TRBJ2-5, the V gene TRBV5-1; 8 bases are shared with TRBD1. CDR1 SGHRS and CDR2 YFSETQ come from the germline V gene. Germline trimming cut 6 bases from V and 2 bases from J; bases unmatched to any gene: 6. This CDR3 is built from 14 residues. CDR3: CASKRRGQQETQYF. The CDR3 DNA reads as TGCGCCAGCAAGCGCAGGGGGCAACAAGAGACCCAGTACTTC.

V usage is TRBV2 and J usage is TRBJ2-3, with 7 bases lining up with TRBD2. The junction had 4 bases not matched to a gene; V was cut back by 2 bases and J by 2 bases. The CDR3 is made up of 15 amino acids. Germline CDR1 reads SNHLY; CDR2 reads FYNNEI. CDR3 amino acids: CASSESAGTTDTQYF. CDR3 nucleotides: TGTGCCAGCAGTGAATCAGCGGGGACCACAGATACGCAGTATTTT.

The chain joins TRBV24-1 to TRBJ2-1; TRBD1 matches at 7 bases. CDR3 length: 18 amino acids. Germline-derived CDR1 and CDR2 are KGHDR and SFDVKD. V lost 0 bases, J lost 0 bases, and 7 bases stayed unmatched. CDR3 sequence (DNA): TGTGCCACCAGTGATTTGACGACAGGGAAGAGCTCCTACAATGAGCAGTTCTTC. Translating it yields CATSDLTTGKSSYNEQFF.

The rearrangement joins TRBV18 to TRBJ1-1, with 7 bases that match TRBD1. J lost 8 bases, V lost 6 bases, and 9 bases had no gene match. This CDR3 spans 13 amino acids. Germline CDR1 and CDR2: KGHSH and LQKENI. The chain's CDR3 is CASSLQGPLEAFF. Here the CDR3 DNA reads TGTGCCAGCTCGCTACAGGGGCCCTTGGAAGCTTTCTTT.

The rearrangement joins TRBV10-3 to TRBJ2-5; no definite D call. V shed 3 bases and J shed 3 bases, with 5 bases lying between them. Looked up from germline, CDR1 is ENHRY and CDR2 is SYGVKD. CDR3 length: 12 residues. CDR3 loop: CAISETEETQYF. CDR3 in DNA: TGTGCCATCAGTGAAACGGAAGAGACCCAGTACTTC.